A single TCR beta chain is shown here with its context. TCRdb keeps only in-frame clones here, not all; method: immunoSEQ multiplex PCR. The sample yields approximately 270,000 clones, 85% to 95% seen once. V lost 6 bases to trimming and J lost 5 bases, with 10 bases between them. The CDR3 totals 12 residues. The data were obtained in a study of blood T cell repertoires in COVID-19. Sequenced sample: PBMCs or T cells enriched from blood (not recorded which). The genes are TRBV12-3 or TRBV12-4 and TRBJ1-1; D ambiguous. This sequence was found in a man aged 40-50 years who had been exposed to COVID-19. CDR3 in DNA: TGTGCCAGCAGAGGAGGTACTACTGAAGCTTTCTTT. Translated, it gives CASRGGTTEAFF.